The clone carrying this T cell receptor (beta chain) appeared once. A much more abundant neighbour one base away suggests this may be a read error. This record belongs to a study of T cells in Graves' hyperthyroidism and ophthalmopathy. The source material, RNA transcripts, was used to amplify TCR beta CDR3 regions. An initial round of RT-PCR targeting the TCR CDR3 relied on the HTBI primer set. TCRdb fed the multiplex PCR reads into MiXCR, producing one record per CDR3 protein. This table holds about 400,000 distinct CDR3 sequences, around a sixth found once. The specimen was blood. This TCR was recovered from a woman between 18 and 29 years old with Graves' hyperthyroidism.

CDR3 nucleotide sequence: TGTGCCAGCAGTGACCCGACCCGGGACTACTACGAGCAGTACTTC. Its translation is CASSDPTRDYYEQYF. V usage is TRBV6-2 or TRBV6-3 and J usage is TRBJ2-7; 7 positions agree with TRBD2. CDR3 length: 15 amino acids. Trimming took 5 bases from V and 3 from J; bases not matched to a gene: 10. In germline, CDR1 is MNHEY, CDR2 SVGEGT.